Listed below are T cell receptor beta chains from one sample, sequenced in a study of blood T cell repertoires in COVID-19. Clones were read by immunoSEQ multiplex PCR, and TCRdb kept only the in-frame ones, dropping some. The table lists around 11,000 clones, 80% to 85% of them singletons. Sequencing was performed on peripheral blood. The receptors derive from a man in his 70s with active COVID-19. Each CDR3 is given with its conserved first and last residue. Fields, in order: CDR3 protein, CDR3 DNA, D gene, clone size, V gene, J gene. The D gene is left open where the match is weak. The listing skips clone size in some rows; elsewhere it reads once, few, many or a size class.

cdr3_aa: CASSLTGGRNEQFF
cdr3_nt: TGTGCCAGCAGCTTAACCGGGGGACGAAATGAGCAGTTCTTC
d_call: -
clone_size: -
v_call: TRBV7-3
j_call: TRBJ2-1

cdr3_aa: CASSQDNGNSPLHF
cdr3_nt: TGTGCCAGCAGCCAAGATAACGGTAATTCACCCCTCCACTTT
d_call: -
clone_size: -
v_call: TRBV3-1/TRBV3-2
j_call: TRBJ1-6

cdr3_aa: CASSWGGQGQPQHF
cdr3_nt: TGCGCCAGCAGCTGGGGGGGACAGGGGCAGCCCCAGCATTTT
d_call: TRBD1
clone_size: -
v_call: TRBV5-1
j_call: TRBJ1-5

cdr3_aa: CAISESTPGANVLTF
cdr3_nt: TGTGCCATCAGTGAGTCGACTCCTGGGGCCAACGTCCTGACTTTC
d_call: -
clone_size: -
v_call: TRBV10-3
j_call: TRBJ2-6

cdr3_aa: CASSPSQGRGAFF
cdr3_nt: TGTGCCAGCAGTCCCTCGCAGGGAAGGGGGGCTTTCTTT
d_call: -
clone_size: -
v_call: TRBV25-1
j_call: TRBJ1-1

cdr3_aa: CAWSVQSVAEKLFF
cdr3_nt: TGTGCCTGGAGTGTACAGTCGGTCGCTGAAAAACTGTTTTTT
d_call: -
clone_size: -
v_call: TRBV30
j_call: TRBJ1-4

cdr3_aa: CASSPLAKNIQYF
cdr3_nt: TGTGCCAGCAGCCCCTTAGCCAAAAACATTCAGTACTTC
d_call: -
clone_size: -
v_call: TRBV7-2
j_call: TRBJ2-4

cdr3_aa: CASSVDLSYEQYF
cdr3_nt: TGTGCCAGCAGCGTAGATCTCTCCTACGAGCAGTACTTC
d_call: -
clone_size: -
v_call: TRBV9
j_call: TRBJ2-7

cdr3_aa: CASRALVRNEQFF
cdr3_nt: TGTGCCAGCAGGGCACTAGTTCGTAATGAGCAGTTCTTC
d_call: -
clone_size: -
v_call: TRBV6-5
j_call: TRBJ2-1

cdr3_aa: CASSQYRVAGDTGELFF
cdr3_nt: TGTGCCAGCAGTCAGTACAGGGTCGCGGGGGACACCGGGGAGCTGTTTTTT
d_call: -
clone_size: -
v_call: TRBV6-2/TRBV6-3
j_call: TRBJ2-2

cdr3_aa: CASSLGRLAGGQETQYF
cdr3_nt: TGTGCCAGCAGCTTGGGGAGACTAGCGGGGGGCCAAGAGACCCAGTACTTC
d_call: TRBD2
clone_size: -
v_call: TRBV5-5
j_call: TRBJ2-5

cdr3_aa: CASSPRAGGLYGYTF
cdr3_nt: TGTGCCAGCAGTCCCCGGGCAGGAGGACTCTATGGCTACACCTTC
d_call: -
clone_size: few
v_call: TRBV6-5
j_call: TRBJ1-2

cdr3_aa: CAIADTTYEQYF
cdr3_nt: TGTGCCATTGCGGACACAACCTACGAGCAGTACTTC
d_call: -
clone_size: -
v_call: TRBV6-5
j_call: TRBJ2-7

cdr3_aa: CASSRQDDQPQHF
cdr3_nt: TGTGCCAGCAGTAGACAAGACGATCAGCCCCAGCATTTT
d_call: -
clone_size: few
v_call: TRBV5-5
j_call: TRBJ1-5

cdr3_aa: CASSLQGPHYNEQFF
cdr3_nt: TGTGCCAGCAGTCTACAGGGTCCGCACTACAATGAGCAGTTCTTC
d_call: -
clone_size: -
v_call: TRBV3-1/TRBV3-2
j_call: TRBJ2-1

cdr3_aa: CASRREGEMNTEAFF
cdr3_nt: TGTGCCAGCCGCCGAGAGGGGGAGATGAACACTGAAGCTTTCTTT
d_call: -
clone_size: -
v_call: TRBV6-4
j_call: TRBJ1-1

cdr3_aa: CASSAPGLEGSGELFF
cdr3_nt: TGTGCCAGCAGCGCACCGGGACTAGAGGGGTCCGGGGAGCTGTTTTTT
d_call: TRBD2
clone_size: -
v_call: TRBV9
j_call: TRBJ2-2

cdr3_aa: CASSLVGGLQPQHF
cdr3_nt: TGTGCCAGCAGTTTAGTCGGGGGACTTCAGCCCCAGCATTTT
d_call: -
clone_size: -
v_call: TRBV27
j_call: TRBJ1-5

cdr3_aa: CASSPPDRSYGYTF
cdr3_nt: TGTGCCAGCAGCCCCCCGGACAGGTCCTATGGCTACACCTTC
d_call: TRBD1
clone_size: -
v_call: TRBV7-9
j_call: TRBJ1-2

cdr3_aa: CASSLVAGPYNEQFF
cdr3_nt: TGTGCCAGCAGCTTGGTCGCAGGGCCTTACAATGAGCAGTTCTTC
d_call: -
clone_size: once
v_call: TRBV5-5
j_call: TRBJ2-1

cdr3_aa: CASSQREAGFVNEQFF
cdr3_nt: TGCGCCAGCAGCCAACGCGAAGCGGGCTTCGTGAATGAGCAGTTCTTC
d_call: -
clone_size: few
v_call: TRBV4-1
j_call: TRBJ2-1

cdr3_aa: CASSLTGTQYF
cdr3_nt: TGTGCCAGCAGCTTAACCGGGACCCAGTACTTC
d_call: -
clone_size: -
v_call: TRBV7-9
j_call: TRBJ2-5

cdr3_aa: CASRLAGPSYNEQFF
cdr3_nt: TGTGCCAGCAGACTAGCGGGGCCGTCCTACAATGAGCAGTTCTTC
d_call: TRBD2
clone_size: few
v_call: TRBV6-5
j_call: TRBJ2-1

cdr3_aa: CASSPGFTEAFF
cdr3_nt: TGTGCCAGCAGCCCAGGGTTTACTGAAGCTTTCTTT
d_call: -
clone_size: medium-sized
v_call: TRBV14
j_call: TRBJ1-1

cdr3_aa: CASSFQFLGNTIYF
cdr3_nt: TGTGCCAGCAGCTTTCAGTTCTTGGGAAACACCATATATTTT
d_call: -
clone_size: -
v_call: TRBV5-6
j_call: TRBJ1-3

cdr3_aa: CASSLTGDGYTF
cdr3_nt: TGTGCCAGCAGTTTAACAGGTGATGGCTACACCTTC
d_call: -
clone_size: -
v_call: TRBV27
j_call: TRBJ1-2

cdr3_aa: CASSDPVGDRGYGYTF
cdr3_nt: TGTGCCAGCAGCGACCCGGTGGGTGACAGGGGCTATGGCTACACCTTC
d_call: TRBD1
clone_size: few
v_call: TRBV9
j_call: TRBJ1-2

cdr3_aa: CATLRWDTTDYGYTF
cdr3_nt: TGTGCCACCCTTCGGTGGGACACAACGGACTATGGCTACACCTTC
d_call: -
clone_size: -
v_call: TRBV6-5
j_call: TRBJ1-2